One sample yielded the 21 T cell receptor beta chains listed below, sequenced in a study of T cells in localized non-small cell lung cancer. Method: immunoSEQ multiplex PCR; TCRdb's copy keeps in-frame clones and lacks some. The data contain under 12,000 clones, roughly nine tenths of them singletons. The specimen was peripheral blood, collected before any cancer treatment. The receptors originated from a male donor older than 55 with stage III lung adenocarcinoma.

The chain links TRBV7-6 to TRBJ2-7; TRBD1 matches 9 bases. Trimming at V came to 5 bases and at J to 0 bases, leaving 8 bases not matched to a gene. The CDR3 extends over 16 amino acids. Per the germline V gene, CDR1 is SGHVS and CDR2 is FNYEAQ. The CDR3 is CASSPQPGQGSYEQYF. The CDR3 DNA reads as TGTGCCAGCAGCCCTCAACCGGGACAGGGCTCCTACGAGCAGTACTTC.

V gene TRBV19 combines with J gene TRBJ2-1; TRBD2 is a possible D gene (6 bases). The V and J ends lost 4 bases and 2 bases respectively, with 15 bases between them. This CDR3 has 16 amino acids. Per the germline V gene, CDR1 is LNHDA and CDR2 is SQIVND (reference sequence). CDR3 coding DNA: TGTGCCAGTAGTACCGAAACGCGGGGAGCCTACAATGAGCAGTTCTTC. Protein sequence: CASSTETRGAYNEQFF.

This clone showed up just a few times. The chain couples TRBV6-6 to TRBJ2-5, with D unresolved. V was clipped by 7 bases and J by 4 bases, with 7 bases between them. This CDR3 has 11 residues. CDR1 MNHNY and CDR2 SVGAGI come from the germline V gene (reference sequence). This CDR3 reads CASKWGETQYF. For the CDR3, the DNA is TGTGCCAGCAAATGGGGAGAGACCCAGTACTTC.

The chain has TRBV29-1 and TRBJ2-3, with 8 bases identical to TRBD2. The CDR3 is made up of 15 amino acids. Germline lookup yields CDR1 SQVTM and CDR2 ANQGSEA. After removal of 6 bases from V and 2 bases from J, the junction contained 10 bases not matched to a gene. CDR3 DNA: TGCAGCGTCAAAAGCGGGAGCTTCTCCACAGATACGCAGTATTTT. Translated, it gives CSVKSGSFSTDTQYF.

The J gene is TRBJ1-5, the V gene TRBV28; TRBD1 might be the D (5 bases). Looked up from germline, CDR1 is MDHEN and CDR2 is SYDVKM. Trimming cost V 2 bases and J 9 bases, with 8 bases left between them. The CDR3 is made up of 12 amino acids. The CDR3: CASSLQGGPQHF. In nucleotides, the CDR3 is TGTGCCAGCAGTTTACAGGGAGGGCCCCAGCATTTT.

This clone appeared a single time. This rearrangement joins TRBV28 to TRBJ2-7; possible D gene TRBD1, 6 bases. V was trimmed by 6 bases and J by 0 bases, leaving 12 bases between them. The CDR3 has 14 residues. CDR1 is MDHEN, CDR2 SYDVKM, per germline. CDR3 in DNA: TGTGCCAGCAGGTCCGGGACACCCTCCTACGAGCAGTACTTC. It codes for CASRSGTPSYEQYF. The variable domain in full, with the rest retrieved from reference TRBV28 and TRBJ2-7, is DVKVTQSSRYLVKRTGEKVFLECVQDMDHENMFWYRQDPGLGLRLIYFSYDVKMKEKGDIPEGYSVSREKKERFSLILESASTNQTSMYLCASRSGTPSYEQYFGPGTRLTVT.

The chain employs TRBV7-9 and TRBJ1-1; tentatively, D is TRBD1 (6 bases). The germline V and J ends were trimmed by 4 bases and 1 base, with 10 bases remaining between them. The CDR3 is 14 amino acids. Germline values: CDR1 SEHNR, CDR2 FQNEAQ (reference sequence). The CDR3 here is CASSWDNRNTEAFF. In DNA form, the CDR3 reads TGTGCCAGCAGCTGGGACAACAGGAACACTGAAGCTTTCTTT.

This chain connects TRBV6-6 to TRBJ2-7, with D unclear. The V end was cut by 10 bases, the J end by 0 bases, with 10 bases between. CDR3 length: 12 amino acids. Germline lookup yields CDR1 MNHNY and CDR2 SVGAGI (reference sequence). CDR3 sequence: CATRVGSYEQYF. Here the CDR3 DNA reads TGTGCCACCAGAGTTGGCTCCTACGAGCAGTACTTC.

The chain has TRBV7-9 and TRBJ2-2; D might be TRBD2 (6 bases). V lost 5 bases and J lost 4, with 14 bases in between. This CDR3 spans 15 amino acids. CDR1 is SEHNR, CDR2 FQNEAQ, per germline (reference sequence). CDR3 region: CASSQGLRGTGELFF. CDR3 DNA: TGTGCCAGCAGCCAGGGTTTGCGGGGCACCGGGGAGCTGTTTTTT.

V and J are TRBV30 and TRBJ1-6; the match to TRBD1 covers 10 bases. There are 14 residues in the CDR3. Losses at the gene ends were 2 bases for V and 10 bases for J; bases not matched to a gene: 5. Germline CDR1 and CDR2: GTSNPN and SVGIG (reference sequence). CDR3 in DNA: TGTGCCTGGAGTCCGGACAGGGGGTGGTCACCCCTCCACTTT. Its translation: CAWSPDRGWSPLHF.

The chain combines TRBV28 with TRBJ1-3; the D gene is possibly TRBD1 (6 bases). The CDR3 is made up of 13 amino acids. Germline assignment: CDR1 MDHEN and CDR2 SYDVKM. V lost 5 bases and J 4 bases, leaving 9 bases between the germline ends. CDR3 amino acids: CASSTGPGNTIYF. For the CDR3, the DNA is TGTGCCAGCAGTACAGGGCCGGGAAACACCATATATTTT. Using reference TRBV28 and TRBJ1-3 for the parts outside the CDR3, the full variable domain is DVKVTQSSRYLVKRTGEKVFLECVQDMDHENMFWYRQDPGLGLRLIYFSYDVKMKEKGDIPEGYSVSREKKERFSLILESASTNQTSMYLCASSTGPGNTIYFGEGSWLTVV.

This clone was recorded a few times. The CDR3 nucleotides read TGTGCCAGCACCCGGGACCTAGCCCAAGAGACCCAGTACTTC. It yields the protein CASTRDLAQETQYF. The chain employs TRBV6-1 and TRBJ2-5; tentatively, D is TRBD1 or TRBD2 (5 bases each). Germline lookup yields CDR1 MNHNS and CDR2 SASEGT. The V gene lost 7 bases and the J gene lost 1 base, with 13 bases spanning the gap. The length of the CDR3 is 14 residues.

CDR3 amino acids: CASSQDLVVNYGYTF. The CDR3 nucleotides read TGCGCCAGCAGCCAAGACCTCGTAGTCAACTATGGCTACACCTTC. The rearrangement joins TRBV4-3 to TRBJ1-2; no clear D. V gave up 0 bases and J gave up 2 bases, with 10 bases separating them. The germline V gene encodes CDR1 LGHNA and CDR2 YSLEER. This CDR3 spans 15 amino acids.

A few counts support this clone. The chain joins TRBV20-1 to TRBJ1-2; perhaps TRBD1 as D (5 bases). The CDR3 is 10 residues long. Trimming pared 0 bases from V and 14 bases from J, leaving 10 bases between. The germline gives CDR1 DFQATT, CDR2 SNEGSKA (reference sequence). CDR3 sequence (DNA): TGCAGTGCTAGAGATGTGGGGGTGACCTTC. Translated, it gives CSARDVGVTF.

The chain recombines TRBV19 with TRBJ2-2; 7 bases are shared with TRBD2. J was trimmed by 1 base and V by 3 bases; bases with no gene match: 2. Germline V lookup: CDR1 LNHDA, CDR2 SQIVND (reference sequence). The CDR3 is 15 residues long. The CDR3: CASSISSGNTGELFF. Written as DNA, the CDR3 is TGTGCCAGTAGTATCTCTAGCGGGAACACCGGGGAGCTGTTTTTT.

This CDR3 is CASSPYGGGETQYF. The CDR3 nucleotides are TGTGCCAGCAGTCCTTACGGGGGTGGAGAGACCCAGTACTTC. V gene TRBV6-4 combines with J gene TRBJ2-5; possibly TRBD2 for D (6 bases). Germline V lookup: CDR1 MRHNA, CDR2 SNTAGT. V lost 5 bases and J lost 4, with 14 bases in between. This CDR3 contains 14 residues.

The chain combines TRBV11-2 with TRBJ1-5; a possible D gene is TRBD1 (5 bases). V shed 0 bases and J shed 4 bases, with 10 bases lying between them. Per the germline V gene, CDR1 is SGHAT and CDR2 is FQNNGV. CDR3 length: 15 amino acids. The CDR3 DNA reads TGTGCCAGCAGCTTAGACCGGGACCTAAATCAGCCCCAGCATTTT. The encoded protein is CASSLDRDLNQPQHF. Full variable domain (missing parts from reference TRBV11-2 and TRBJ1-5): EAGVAQSPRYKIIEKRQSVAFWCNPISGHATLYWYQQILGQGPKLLIQFQNNGVVDDSQLPKDRFSAERLKGVDSTLKIQPAKLEDSAVYLCASSLDRDLNQPQHFGDGTRLSIL.

This chain connects TRBV5-1 to TRBJ2-7, with TRBD1 matching over 8 bases. In germline, CDR1 is SGHRS, CDR2 YFSETQ. The CDR3 length is 14 residues. With 0 bases clipped from V and 4 bases from J, the junction kept 3 bases outside the gene matches. In DNA form, the CDR3 reads TGCGCCAGCAGCTTGGGACAGGGGATTTACGAGCAGTACTTC. It translates to CASSLGQGIYEQYF.

In regard to this clone: This CDR3 is also generated by other DNA sequences in the sample. The chain links TRBV14 to TRBJ1-1; 7 nucleotides agree with TRBD1. Germline loops: CDR1 SGHDN, CDR2 FVKESK. J lost 1 base, V lost 3 bases, and 5 bases had no gene match. The CDR3 loop spans 15 amino acids. DNA for the CDR3: TGTGCCAGCAGCCAGAGGACAGGCAGGAACACTGAAGCTTTCTTT. Amino acid sequence: CASSQRTGRNTEAFF. Looking up the rest from reference TRBV14 and TRBJ1-1 gives the full variable domain: EAGVTQFPSHSVIEKGQTVTLRCDPISGHDNLYWYRRVMGKEIKFLLHFVKESKQDESGMPNNRFLAERTGGTYSTLKVQPAELEDSGVYFCASSQRTGRNTEAFFGQGTRLTVV.

The J gene is TRBJ2-7, the V gene TRBV19; 7 bases agree with TRBD2. Germline CDR1 LNHDA, CDR2 SQIVND (reference sequence). V shed 5 bases and J 7 bases; nucleotides not matched to a gene: 14. The CDR3 covers 15 residues. CDR3 amino acids: CASSFPRTSPEEQYF. CDR3 sequence (DNA): TGTGCCAGTAGTTTTCCCCGGACTAGTCCCGAGGAGCAGTACTTC.

The V and J genes are TRBV6-5 and TRBJ1-1; possibly TRBD1 for D (6 bases). The ends were cut back, 7 bases at V and 1 base at J, with 13 bases in the middle. The germline CDR1 and CDR2 sequences are MNHEY and SVGAGI. The length of the CDR3 is 14 residues. CDR3 in DNA: TGTGCCAGCATCCCGACAGGACCGAACACTGAAGCTTTCTTT. It encodes CASIPTGPNTEAFF.